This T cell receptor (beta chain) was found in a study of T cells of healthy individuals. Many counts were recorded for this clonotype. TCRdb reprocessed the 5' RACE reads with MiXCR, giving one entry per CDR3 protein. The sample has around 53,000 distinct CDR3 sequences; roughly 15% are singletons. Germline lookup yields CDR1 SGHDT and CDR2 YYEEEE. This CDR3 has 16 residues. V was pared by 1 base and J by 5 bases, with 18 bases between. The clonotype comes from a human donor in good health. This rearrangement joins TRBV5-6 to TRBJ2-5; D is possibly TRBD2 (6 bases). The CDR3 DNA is TGTGCCAGCAGCTTGATATTGGGCGAAGGAGGGGAGACCCAGTACTTC. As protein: CASSLILGEGGETQYF.